The clone carrying this T cell receptor (beta chain) occurred a few times. Its antigen is unidentified. Looked up from germline, CDR1 is MNHEY and CDR2 is SMNVEV (reference sequence). The CDR3 extends over 13 amino acids. V was cut by 3 bases and J by 0 bases, with 5 bases left in between. This entry belongs to a study of CD8 T cells in Susac syndrome. Regarding the study as a whole: As the study acknowledged, the number of individuals in its TCR sequencing and HLA analysis was relatively small.

Random hexamers were used to reverse transcribe the RNA input (0.5 to 1 ug). An immunoSEQ multiplex PCR generated amplified TCR beta CDR3 products spanning 54 Vbeta and 13 Jbeta. TCRdb analysed the immunoSEQ multiplex PCR reads with MiXCR anew, one entry per CDR3 protein. The data contain more than 130,000 distinct CDR3 sequences, 94% of them singletons. The study sequenced TCR beta in blood CD8+ and CD4+ T cells. Negative isolation yielded CD8+ and CD4+ T cells; FACS enriched TEMRA cells. The chain links TRBV27 to TRBJ1-1; no clear D gene. Specimen: CD8+ T cells from PBMCs. This sequence originates from a human donor in good health. The CDR3 coding sequence is TGTGCCAGCAGTTTTCGGCTGAACACTGAAGCTTTCTTT. It is translated as CASSFRLNTEAFF.